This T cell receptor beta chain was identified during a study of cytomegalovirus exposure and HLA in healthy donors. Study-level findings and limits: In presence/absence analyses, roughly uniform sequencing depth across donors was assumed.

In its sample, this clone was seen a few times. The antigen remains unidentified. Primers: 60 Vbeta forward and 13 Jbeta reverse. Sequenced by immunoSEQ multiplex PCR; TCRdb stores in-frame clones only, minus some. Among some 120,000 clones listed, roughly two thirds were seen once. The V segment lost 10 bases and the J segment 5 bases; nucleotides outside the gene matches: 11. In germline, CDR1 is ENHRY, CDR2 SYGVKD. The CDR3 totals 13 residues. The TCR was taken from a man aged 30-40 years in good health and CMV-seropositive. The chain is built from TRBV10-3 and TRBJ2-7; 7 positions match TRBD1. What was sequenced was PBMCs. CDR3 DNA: TGTGCCAGCCGACAGGGTTATAGTGACGAGCAGTACTTC. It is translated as CASRQGYSDEQYF.